Following are 31 T cell receptor beta chains from one sample sequenced in a study of identical twins. MiXCR was run by TCRdb on the 5' RACE reads, yielding one entry per CDR3 protein. This sample carries about 250,000 distinct CDR3 sequences, 6.5% to 9.5% of them seen once, and the ten largest clones take 2.5% to 3.5%. These data were also reused for a study on yellow fever vaccine responses in identical twins.

Specimen: CD8+ T cells sorted from blood. These receptor sequences come from a woman between 18 and 29 years old in good health.

J is TRBJ2-1 and V is TRBV7-9; 8 bases line up with TRBD2. With V trimmed by 0 bases and J by 3 bases, 1 base remained unmatched. Germline CDR1 is SEHNR and CDR2 is FQNEAQ (reference sequence). The CDR3 length is 15 residues. DNA for the CDR3: TGTGCCAGCAGCTTAGCACTAGCGGACTACAATGAGCAGTTCTTC. Amino acids: CASSLALADYNEQFF. Drawing the rest from reference TRBV7-9 and TRBJ2-1, the complete variable domain is DTGVSQNPRHKITKRGQNVTFRCDPISEHNRLYWYRQTLGQGPEFLTYFQNEAQLEKSRLLSDRFSAERPKGSFSTLEIQRTEQGDSAMYLCASSLALADYNEQFFGPGTRLTVL.

The CDR3 reads CASSERAGQWNTEAFF. The CDR3 DNA reads as TGTGCCAGCAGTGAAAGAGCCGGACAGTGGAACACTGAAGCTTTCTTT. The rearrangement joins TRBV6-1 to TRBJ1-1; the D gene is possibly TRBD1 (6 bases). This CDR3 has 16 residues. The V end was cut by 2 bases, the J end by 1 base, with 14 bases between. Per the germline V gene, CDR1 is MNHNS and CDR2 is SASEGT.

This clonotype was observed many times. The J gene is TRBJ1-2, the V gene TRBV4-3; no clear D gene. This CDR3 spans 14 amino acids. Germline CDR1 and CDR2: LGHNA and YSLEER. Trimming cost V 1 base and J 4 bases, with 10 bases left between them. Here the CDR3 DNA reads TGCGCCAGCAGCCAAGGCTCAGGCCTCTATGGCTACACCTTC. Translated: CASSQGSGLYGYTF.

V and J are TRBV9 and TRBJ1-2; no clear D gene. V shed 7 bases and J shed 6 bases, with 4 bases lying between them. Germline CDR1 and CDR2: SGDLS and YYNGEE. The length of the CDR3 is 9 residues. For the CDR3, the DNA is TGTGCCAGCGGTGATGGCTACACCTTC. This codes for CASGDGYTF.

This clonotype has a handful of counts. The chain couples TRBV27 to TRBJ2-2; D not resolved. CDR3 length: 12 amino acids. V dropped 5 bases and J dropped 8 bases, with 9 bases sitting between them. From germline, CDR1 is MNHEY and CDR2 SMNVEV (reference sequence). CDR3 coding DNA: TGTGCCAGCAGTGGACCGTCGGGGGAGCTGTTTTTT. Residues: CASSGPSGELFF.

In its sample, this clonotype was seen a few times. V and J are TRBV7-2 and TRBJ2-1, with 16 nucleotides matching TRBD2. With 5 bases clipped from V and 7 bases from J, the junction kept 8 bases outside the gene matches. In germline, CDR1 is SGHTA, CDR2 FQGNSA. The CDR3 has 17 residues. As DNA, the CDR3 is TGTGCCAGCAGCCTGCTACAGGGACTAGCGGGAGGGAATGAGCAGTTCTTC. Translated: CASSLLQGLAGGNEQFF.

This clonotype was seen a few times. The chain combines TRBV5-1 with TRBJ2-2; D possibly corresponds to TRBD2 (6 bases). CDR3 length: 16 amino acids. V was cut by 4 bases and J by 2 bases, with 15 bases left in between. Looked up from germline, CDR1 is SGHRS and CDR2 is YFSETQ. The DNA of the CDR3 is TGCGCCAGCAGCACCTATAGCGGATTCAACACCGGGGAGCTGTTTTTT. Protein sequence: CASSTYSGFNTGELFF. The complete variable domain, with remaining parts taken from reference TRBV5-1 and TRBJ2-2, reads KAGVTQTPRYLIKTRGQQVTLSCSPISGHRSVSWYQQTPGQGLQFLFEYFSETQRNKGNFPGRFSGRQFSNSRSEMNVSTLELGDSALYLCASSTYSGFNTGELFFGEGSRLTVL.

The rearrangement joins TRBV7-9 to TRBJ1-5; 7 bases fit TRBD1. CDR3 size: 14 residues. CDR1 and CDR2 (germline): SEHNR, FQNEAQ (reference sequence). With V trimmed by 1 base and J by 4 bases, 1 base remained unmatched. CDR3 coding DNA: TGTGCCAGCAGCTTAGAGGGACAGAATCAGCCCCAGCATTTT. Translation gives CASSLEGQNQPQHF.

This clonotype was seen a handful of times. The chain's CDR3 is CASRRLAGGPRDTQYF. CDR3 bases: TGTGCCAGCAGACGCCTAGCGGGGGGGCCGAGAGATACGCAGTATTTT. The chain joins TRBV6-2 or TRBV6-3 to TRBJ2-3; 12 bases align to TRBD2. The CDR3 extends over 16 amino acids. Germline V gene sequence: CDR1 MNHEY, CDR2 SVGEGT. V dropped 6 bases and J dropped 5; count of bases not matched to a gene: 9.

This clonotype was found many times. CDR3 in DNA: TGCGCCAGCAGCCCCGGGGGTGGGTCCAACACTGAAGCTTTCTTT. As protein: CASSPGGGSNTEAFF. The chain uses TRBV5-1 and TRBJ1-1; TRBD1 is a possible D gene (5 bases). Germline CDR1 is SGHRS and CDR2 is YFSETQ. The V end was cut by 4 bases, the J end by 2 bases, with 15 bases between. The CDR3 length is 15 residues.

CDR3 sequence (DNA): TGCGCCAGCAGCCCCATTCACCCCGGGGAGGATGAAAAACTGTTTTTT. It yields the protein CASSPIHPGEDEKLFF. The chain uses TRBV4-1 and TRBJ1-4; D is uncertain. The CDR3 is 16 residues long. Trimming stripped 4 bases from V and 6 bases from J, with 18 bases between. Per the germline V gene, CDR1 is MGHRA and CDR2 is YSYEKL.

This clonotype was detected a few times. The rearrangement uses TRBV27 and TRBJ2-7; a weak D match, TRBD2 (5 bases). The V end lost 5 bases, the J end lost 2 bases, and 10 bases lay between the germline ends. The germline V gene has CDR1 MNHEY and CDR2 SMNVEV (reference sequence). The CDR3 extends over 13 amino acids. The CDR3 sequence is CASSPLVTYEQYF. CDR3 in DNA: TGTGCCAGCAGTCCACTAGTAACCTACGAGCAGTACTTC.

The J gene is TRBJ2-3, the V gene TRBV29-1; D not resolved. Trimming took 6 bases from V and 3 from J, leaving 25 bases between them. The CDR3 covers 17 residues. Germline V gene lookup returns CDR1 SQVTM and CDR2 ANQGSEA. The CDR3 loop is CSVHDTHPIRKTDTQYF. CDR3 coding DNA: TGCAGCGTCCACGATACCCACCCAATAAGAAAGACAGATACGCAGTATTTT.

CDR3 DNA sequence: TGTGCCAGCATTGGGCCGGGTTACGAGCAGTACTTC. It is translated as CASIGPGYEQYF. The V and J genes are TRBV27 and TRBJ2-7, with no clear D. The CDR3 contains 12 residues. Germline V gene sequence: CDR1 MNHEY, CDR2 SMNVEV (reference sequence). The germline V and J ends were trimmed by 7 bases and 4 bases, with 11 bases remaining between them.

This clonotype was detected a few times. The rearrangement uses TRBV4-2 and TRBJ2-1, with 10 nucleotides matching TRBD2. The CDR3 has 17 amino acids. Germline-derived CDR1 and CDR2 are LGHNA and YNFKEQ. V trimming: 0 bases; J trimming: 7 bases; junction bases outside the gene matches: 9. CDR3 sequence (DNA): TGTGCCAGCAGCCAAGATCAGGAAGCGGGGGGGCATAATGAGCAGTTCTTC. This codes for CASSQDQEAGGHNEQFF.

This clonotype has ten or more counts. The chain recombines TRBV7-9 with TRBJ2-1; 11 nucleotides match TRBD2. After removal of 5 bases from V and 8 bases from J, the junction contained 11 bases not matched to a gene. CDR1 SEHNR and CDR2 FQNEAQ come from the germline V gene (reference sequence). The CDR3 runs 16 residues. For the CDR3, the DNA is TGTGCCAGCAGCCCTCCCGCTAGCGGGAGGATCGATGAGCAGTTCTTC. Protein: CASSPPASGRIDEQFF.

The sample holds a few counts of this clonotype. One junction end does not reproduce the germline sequence, and a read error may be involved. The rearrangement joins TRBV7-9 to TRBJ2-1, with a tentative D call TRBD2 (5 bases). Per the germline V gene, CDR1 is SEHNR and CDR2 is FQNEAQ (reference sequence). CDR3 size: 15 residues. This CDR3 is CASSRRTVSNNEQFF. The CDR3 DNA reads TGTGCCAGCAGTCGGAGGACGGTCTCCAACAATGAGCAGTTCTTC.

The chain employs TRBV24-1 and TRBJ2-1, with 7 bases aligning to TRBD2. Unmatched junction bases numbered 9, after V lost 4 bases and J lost 7 bases. The germline CDR1 and CDR2 sequences are KGHDR and SFDVKD. The CDR3 consists of 15 residues. The CDR3 loop is CATSDLAAGLNEQFF. The CDR3 nucleotides are TGTGCCACCAGTGACCTAGCGGCTGGTTTAAATGAGCAGTTCTTC.

In nucleotides, the CDR3 is TGTGCCAGCAGCTTCGCTGTGGGACTAGCCGGGGATACGCAGTATTTT. This codes for CASSFAVGLAGDTQYF. The rearrangement joins TRBV7-2 to TRBJ2-3; the match to TRBD2 covers 9 bases. The V segment lost 3 bases and the J segment 6 bases; nucleotides outside the gene matches: 10. Germline V lookup: CDR1 SGHTA, CDR2 FQGNSA. The CDR3 covers 16 residues.

This clonotype came up a few times. This chain links TRBV5-5 with TRBJ2-2, with D perhaps TRBD1 (6 bases). Germline lookup yields CDR1 SGHKS and CDR2 YYEKEE (reference sequence). The CDR3 has 14 residues. The germline V and J ends were trimmed by 2 bases and 6 bases, with 11 bases remaining between them. CDR3 sequence (DNA): TGTGCCAGCAGCTTCCAGGGGAGCGCCGGGGAGCTGTTTTTT. Protein product: CASSFQGSAGELFF.

This clonotype was seen repeatedly, ten times or more. The J gene is TRBJ2-3, the V gene TRBV3-1; 7 bases line up with TRBD1. The trim removed 4 bases at V and 0 bases at J, leaving 10 bases unmatched. There are 17 residues in the CDR3. Germline V gene data show CDR1 as LGHDT and CDR2 as YNNKEL (reference sequence). The CDR3 nucleotides are TGTGCCAGCAGCCCTTCCTGGGACAGCTCTAGCACAGATACGCAGTATTTT. Its translation: CASSPSWDSSSTDTQYF.

The chain links TRBV9 to TRBJ2-3, with TRBD2 matching 7 bases. V lost 6 bases and J lost 0; bases outside the gene matches: 4. This CDR3 is built from 14 residues. Germline values: CDR1 SGDLS, CDR2 YYNGEE. This chain's CDR3 is CASTGRESTDTQYF. CDR3 in DNA: TGTGCCAGCACAGGGCGGGAGAGCACAGATACGCAGTATTTT.

This clonotype was picked up a small number of times. V usage is TRBV3-1 and J usage is TRBJ2-7; 8 bases align to TRBD1. In germline, CDR1 is LGHDT, CDR2 YNNKEL (reference sequence). V shed 4 bases and J 1 base; nucleotides not matched to a gene: 12. The CDR3 spans 17 residues. The CDR3 here is CASSPRLDREVSYEQYF. CDR3 DNA sequence: TGTGCCAGCAGCCCCCGACTGGACAGGGAGGTGTCCTACGAGCAGTACTTC.

This clonotype showed up many times. The chain carries TRBV5-6 and TRBJ2-3, with D maybe TRBD2 (6 bases). The ends were cut back, 3 bases at V and 2 bases at J, with 13 bases in the middle. The V gene's germline CDR1 is SGHDT and CDR2 YYEEEE. The CDR3 is 15 residues long. The CDR3, as DNA: TGTGCCAGCAGCTCTGGGGCGGGATTCACAGATACGCAGTATTTT. Amino acids: CASSSGAGFTDTQYF.

This clonotype was detected only a few times. CDR3 region: CASLGALNEQYF. CDR3 in DNA: TGTGCCAGTCTGGGGGCTCTAAACGAGCAGTACTTC. This sequence joins TRBV3-1 and TRBJ2-7, with a possible D match to TRBD1 (6 bases). CDR1 and CDR2 from the germline V gene are LGHDT and YNNKEL (reference sequence). With 9 bases removed from V and 5 bases from J, the gap between germline ends came to 14 bases. The CDR3 loop spans 12 amino acids.

This clonotype was seen repeatedly, ten times or more. The chain joins TRBV29-1 to TRBJ1-3; TRBD1 matches at 7 bases. Germline CDR1 SQVTM, CDR2 ANQGSEA. V gave up 4 bases and J gave up 0 bases; unmatched junction bases: 6. The CDR3 runs to 15 residues. CDR3 protein: CSVVGDSSSGNTIYF. The CDR3 nucleotides are TGCAGCGTTGTGGGGGACAGTTCCTCTGGAAACACCATATATTTT.

V usage is TRBV12-3 or TRBV12-4 and J usage is TRBJ2-1; the D is unclear. The V end was cut by 6 bases, the J end by 6 bases, with 12 bases between. The CDR3 runs 13 residues. The CDR3 sequence: CASSPRASNEQFF. Written as DNA, the CDR3 is TGTGCCAGCAGCCCCCGGGCCTCCAATGAGCAGTTCTTC.

The V gene is TRBV4-3, the J gene TRBJ2-1; the match to TRBD1 covers 8 bases. CDR1 and CDR2 from the germline V gene are LGHNA and YSLEER. The J segment lost 5 bases and the V segment lost 0 bases, leaving 6 bases of the junction unmatched. CDR3 length: 16 residues. CDR3 protein: CASSQDPRGLNNEQFF. The CDR3, as DNA: TGCGCCAGCAGCCAAGATCCCAGGGGGCTCAACAATGAGCAGTTCTTC.

This clonotype turned up a few times. The V gene is TRBV3-1, the J gene TRBJ1-1; TRBD1 is a possible D gene (6 bases). The germline CDR1 and CDR2 sequences are LGHDT and YNNKEL (reference sequence). This CDR3 is 16 amino acids long. V lost 5 bases, J lost 0 bases, and 16 bases lay in between. In DNA form, the CDR3 reads TGTGCCAGCAGCACACAGGGTTGGGGAATGAACACTGAAGCTTTCTTT. It codes for CASSTQGWGMNTEAFF.

The table lists this clonotype with many counts. This chain connects TRBV27 to TRBJ2-7; tentatively, D is TRBD2 (5 bases). The CDR3 is made up of 12 amino acids. V was cut by 2 bases and J by 7 bases, with 9 bases left in between. The germline gives CDR1 MNHEY, CDR2 SMNVEV (reference sequence). The CDR3 DNA sequence: TGTGCCAGCAGTTTAGAGGGTAGGGAGCAGTACTTC. Protein: CASSLEGREQYF.

This clonotype was picked up a small number of times. The chain couples TRBV28 to TRBJ2-1; 9 positions match TRBD2. V was pared by 3 bases and J by 0 bases, with 6 bases of the junction left unmatched. Germline V gene lookup returns CDR1 MDHEN and CDR2 SYDVKM. This CDR3 contains 17 residues. Written as DNA, the CDR3 is TGTGCCAGCAGTTTTCCTCTTAGCGGGAGCTCCTACAATGAGCAGTTCTTC. Translating it yields CASSFPLSGSSYNEQFF.